This T cell receptor beta chain came from a study of response to subunit inactivated influenza vaccine. TCRdb used MiXCR to reprocess the RT-PCR reads, holding one entry per CDR3 protein. The sample consists of 450,000 to 600,000 distinct CDR3 sequences, less than 7.5% of them appearing once. In its sample, this clonotype was seen many times. Antigen: not known. This CDR3 contains 13 residues. Germline CDR1 reads SGHRS; CDR2 reads YFSETQ. With 5 bases removed from V and 2 bases from J, the gap between germline ends came to 9 bases. Study results and limitations: Seasonal influenza vaccination, on each occasion, was suggested by the authors to recruit few new T cells.

The TCR was taken from a man between 50 and 75 years old who received an inactivated influenza vaccine. The genes are TRBV5-1 and TRBJ2-3; TRBD2 might be the D (5 bases). Sequencing used PBMCs from blood, obtained less than 25 months after vaccination. The CDR3 DNA follows: TGCGCCAGCAGGGTCGGGGACACAGATACGCAGTATTTT. It yields the protein CASRVGDTDTQYF.